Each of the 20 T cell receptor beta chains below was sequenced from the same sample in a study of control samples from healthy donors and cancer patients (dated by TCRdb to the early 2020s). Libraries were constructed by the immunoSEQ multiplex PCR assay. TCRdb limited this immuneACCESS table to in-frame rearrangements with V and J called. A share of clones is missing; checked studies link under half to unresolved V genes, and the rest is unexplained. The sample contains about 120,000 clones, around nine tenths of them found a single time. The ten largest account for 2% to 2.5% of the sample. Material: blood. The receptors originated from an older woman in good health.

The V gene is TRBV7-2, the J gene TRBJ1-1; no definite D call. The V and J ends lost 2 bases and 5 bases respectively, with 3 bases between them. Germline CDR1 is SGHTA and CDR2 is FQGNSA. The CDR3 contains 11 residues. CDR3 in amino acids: CASSLKTEAFF. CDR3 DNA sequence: TGTGCCAGCAGCTTAAAAACTGAAGCTTTCTTT.

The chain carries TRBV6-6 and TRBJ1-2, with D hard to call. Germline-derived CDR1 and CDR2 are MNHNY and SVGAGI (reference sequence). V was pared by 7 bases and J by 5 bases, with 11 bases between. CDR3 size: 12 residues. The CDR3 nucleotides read TGTGCCAGCAACCCCGGGAGGTATGGCTACACCTTC. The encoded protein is CASNPGRYGYTF.

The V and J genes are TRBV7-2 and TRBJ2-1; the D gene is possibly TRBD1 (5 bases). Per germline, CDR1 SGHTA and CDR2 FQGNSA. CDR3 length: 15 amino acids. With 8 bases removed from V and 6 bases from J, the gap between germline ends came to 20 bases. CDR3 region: CASGSKLGQGNEQFF. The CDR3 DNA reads TGTGCCAGCGGATCAAAGTTGGGGCAGGGCAATGAGCAGTTCTTC.

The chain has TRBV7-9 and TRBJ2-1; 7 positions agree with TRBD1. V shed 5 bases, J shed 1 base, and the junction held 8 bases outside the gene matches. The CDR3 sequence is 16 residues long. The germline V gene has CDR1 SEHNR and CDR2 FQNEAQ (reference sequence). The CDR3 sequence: CASSPRRQGSYNEQFF. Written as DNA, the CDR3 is TGTGCCAGCAGCCCCCGGAGACAGGGTTCCTACAATGAGCAGTTCTTC.

The CDR3 protein is CASSLERISGFSGNTIYF. The CDR3 nucleotides read TGTGCCAGCAGCTTAGAACGTATTTCGGGGTTTTCTGGAAACACCATATATTTT. The chain has TRBV7-8 and TRBJ1-3; D not resolved. V lost 1 base, J lost 1 base, and 17 bases lay in between. This CDR3 has 18 residues. CDR1 SGHVS and CDR2 FQNEAQ come from the germline V gene. Based on the CDR3 plus reference TRBV7-8 and TRBJ1-3, the full variable domain is GAGVSQSPRYKVAKRGQDVALRCDPISGHVSLFWYQQALGQGPEFLTYFQNEAQLDKSGLPSDRFFAERPEGSVSTLKIQRTQQEDSAVYLCASSLERISGFSGNTIYFGEGSWLTVV.

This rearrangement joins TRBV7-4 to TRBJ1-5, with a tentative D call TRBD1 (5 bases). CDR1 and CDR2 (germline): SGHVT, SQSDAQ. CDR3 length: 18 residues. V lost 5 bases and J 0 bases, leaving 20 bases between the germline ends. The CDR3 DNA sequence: TGTGCCAGCAGCCCCACCGGGACGCTACCTTATAGCAATCAGCCCCAGCATTTT. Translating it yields CASSPTGTLPYSNQPQHF.

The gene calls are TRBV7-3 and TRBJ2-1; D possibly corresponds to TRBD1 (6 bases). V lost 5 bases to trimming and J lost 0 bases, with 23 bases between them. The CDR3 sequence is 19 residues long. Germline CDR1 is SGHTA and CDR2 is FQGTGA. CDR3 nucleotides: TGTGCCAGCAGCCCTCTCCCTGGACAGCGCCCCTTCTCCTACAATGAGCAGTTCTTC. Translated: CASSPLPGQRPFSYNEQFF.

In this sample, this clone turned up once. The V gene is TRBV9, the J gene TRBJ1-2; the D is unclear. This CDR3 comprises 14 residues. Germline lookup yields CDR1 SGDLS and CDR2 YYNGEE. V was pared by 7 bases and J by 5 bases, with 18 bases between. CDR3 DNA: TGTGCCAGCTCACGGGAGGGAGGGCGGTATGGCTACACCTTC. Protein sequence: CASSREGGRYGYTF.

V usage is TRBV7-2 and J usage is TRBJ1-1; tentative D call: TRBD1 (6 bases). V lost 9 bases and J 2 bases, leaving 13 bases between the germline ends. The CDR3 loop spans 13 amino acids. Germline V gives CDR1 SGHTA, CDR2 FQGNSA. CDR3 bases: TGTGCCAGTAACAGGGACCCCAACACTGAAGCTTTCTTT. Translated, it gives CASNRDPNTEAFF. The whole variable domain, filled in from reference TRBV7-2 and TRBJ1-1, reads GAGVSQSPSNKVTEKGKDVELRCDPISGHTALYWYRQSLGQGLEFLIYFQGNSAPDKSGLPSDRFSAERTGGSVSTLTIQRTQQEDSAVYLCASNRDPNTEAFFGQGTRLTVV.

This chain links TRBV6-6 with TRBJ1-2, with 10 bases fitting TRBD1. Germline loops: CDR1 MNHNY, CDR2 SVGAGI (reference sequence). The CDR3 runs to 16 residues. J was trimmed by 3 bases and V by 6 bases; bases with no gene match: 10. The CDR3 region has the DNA TGTGCCAGCAGCCGCGGAGGGACAGGGGCTTACTATGGCTACACCTTC. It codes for CASSRGGTGAYYGYTF.

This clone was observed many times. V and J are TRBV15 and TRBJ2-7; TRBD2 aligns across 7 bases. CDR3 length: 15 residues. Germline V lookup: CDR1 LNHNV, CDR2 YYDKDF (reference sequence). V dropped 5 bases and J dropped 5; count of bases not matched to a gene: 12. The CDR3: CATSQNQGGSDEQYF. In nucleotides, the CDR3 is TGTGCCACCAGCCAAAACCAGGGAGGGAGCGACGAGCAGTACTTC. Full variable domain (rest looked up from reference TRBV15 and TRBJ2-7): DAMVIQNPRYQVTQFGKPVTLSCSQTLNHNVMYWYQQKSSQAPKLLFHYYDKDFNNEADTPDNFQSRRPNTSFCFLDIRSPGLGDTAMYLCATSQNQGGSDEQYFGPGTRLTVT.

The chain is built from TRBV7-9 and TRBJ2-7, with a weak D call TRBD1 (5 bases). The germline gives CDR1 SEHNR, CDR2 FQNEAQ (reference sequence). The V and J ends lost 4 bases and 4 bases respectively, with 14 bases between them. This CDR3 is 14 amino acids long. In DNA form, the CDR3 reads TGTGCCAGCAGCTCCTCAGGGAAAGGATACGAGCAGTACTTC. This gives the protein CASSSSGKGYEQYF. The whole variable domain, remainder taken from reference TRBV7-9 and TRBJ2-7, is DTGVSQNPRHKITKRGQNVTFRCDPISEHNRLYWYRQTLGQGPEFLTYFQNEAQLEKSRLLSDRFSAERPKGSFSTLEIQRTEQGDSAMYLCASSSSGKGYEQYFGPGTRLTVT.

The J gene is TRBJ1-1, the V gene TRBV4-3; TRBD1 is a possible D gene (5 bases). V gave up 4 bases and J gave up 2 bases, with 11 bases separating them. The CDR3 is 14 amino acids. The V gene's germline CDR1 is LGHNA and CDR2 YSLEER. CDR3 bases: TGCGCCAGCAGCCCTGGGACGGTAAACACTGAAGCTTTCTTT. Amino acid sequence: CASSPGTVNTEAFF.

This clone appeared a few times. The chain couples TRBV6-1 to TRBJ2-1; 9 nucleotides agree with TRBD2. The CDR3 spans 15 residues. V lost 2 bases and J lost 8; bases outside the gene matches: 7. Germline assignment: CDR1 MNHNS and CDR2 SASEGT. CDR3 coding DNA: TGTGCCAGCAGTGAACTCGCGGGGGGGTCCGATGAGCAGTTCTTC. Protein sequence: CASSELAGGSDEQFF.

CDR3 protein: CATKVGAGSYEQYF. CDR3 bases: TGTGCCACCAAGGTTGGCGCGGGGTCCTACGAGCAGTACTTC. The chain joins TRBV6-5 to TRBJ2-7; the D gene is possibly TRBD2 (6 bases). Germline CDR1 MNHEY, CDR2 SVGAGI. The CDR3 spans 14 residues. V shed 10 bases and J shed 1 base, with 17 bases lying between them.

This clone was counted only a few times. The CDR3 loop reads CASSLMRNTEAFF. The CDR3 nucleotides read TGTGCCAGCAGCTTGATGAGGAACACTGAAGCTTTCTTT. The genes are TRBV7-2 and TRBJ1-1; D unresolved. CDR3 length: 13 residues. CDR1 and CDR2 from the germline V gene are SGHTA and FQGNSA. V lost 3 bases and J 1 base, leaving 6 bases between the germline ends.

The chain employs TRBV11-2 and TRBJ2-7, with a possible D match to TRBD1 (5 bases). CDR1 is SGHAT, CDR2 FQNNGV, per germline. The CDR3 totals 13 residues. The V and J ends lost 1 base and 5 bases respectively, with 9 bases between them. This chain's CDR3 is CASSLGGTDEQYF. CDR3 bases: TGTGCCAGCAGCTTAGGGGGCACCGACGAGCAGTACTTC.

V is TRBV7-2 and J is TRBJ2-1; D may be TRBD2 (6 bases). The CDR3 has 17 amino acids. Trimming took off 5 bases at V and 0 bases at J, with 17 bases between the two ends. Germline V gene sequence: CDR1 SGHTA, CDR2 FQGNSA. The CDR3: CASSRDFLPSSYNEQFF. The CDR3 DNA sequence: TGTGCCAGCAGCCGGGACTTCCTACCGAGCTCCTACAATGAGCAGTTCTTC.

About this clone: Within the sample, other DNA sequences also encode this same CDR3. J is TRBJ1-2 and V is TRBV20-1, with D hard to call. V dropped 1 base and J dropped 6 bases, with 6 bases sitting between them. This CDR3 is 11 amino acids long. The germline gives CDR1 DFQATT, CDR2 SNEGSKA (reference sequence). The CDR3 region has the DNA TGCAGTGCTAGAGTTGGGGATGGCTACACCTTC. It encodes CSARVGDGYTF.

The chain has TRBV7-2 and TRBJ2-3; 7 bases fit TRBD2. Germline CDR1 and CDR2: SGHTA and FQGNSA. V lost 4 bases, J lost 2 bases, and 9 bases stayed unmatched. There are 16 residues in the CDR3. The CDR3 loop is CASSYRDYYNTDTQYF. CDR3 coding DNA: TGTGCCAGCAGCTACCGGGACTACTATAACACAGATACGCAGTATTTT.